A selection of T cell receptor beta chains follows, all from one sample in a study of CD8 T cells in Susac syndrome. Each CDR3 protein gets one entry after TCRdb re-called the immunoSEQ multiplex PCR reads with MiXCR. The profile shows 150,000 to 200,000 distinct CDR3 sequences, around 90% of them singletons. The source material was CD4+ T cells from PBMCs. The receptors shown here come from a human donor with Susac syndrome. The CDR3 runs from the conserved cysteine through the conserved F or W. The D gene is left open where the match is weak. Not every row has a clone size; where given, it reads once, few, many or a size class.

TRBD2 | TRBJ2-7 | . | TRBV6-2/TRBV6-3 | TGTGCCAGCAGTTACTCTGGCGGGAGTCGCGAGCAGTACTTC | CASSYSGGSREQYF
. | TRBJ1-5 | . | TRBV29-1 | TGCAGCGTTGTAAGCGACCCTATGGGGCCCCAGCATTTT | CSVVSDPMGPQHF
. | TRBJ2-2 | . | TRBV19 | TGTGCCAGTAGTACAGCTTCGAACACCGGGGAGCTGTTTTTT | CASSTASNTGELFF
TRBD2 | TRBJ2-1 | . | TRBV27 | TGTGCCACCCACCTAGCGGGAGTAGGTCACTACAATGAGCAGTTCTTC | CATHLAGVGHYNEQFF
. | TRBJ2-7 | . | TRBV20-1 | TGCAGTGCTAGGACAGACTCCTACGAGCAGTACTTC | CSARTDSYEQYF
. | TRBJ2-1 | . | TRBV2 | TGTGCCAGCAGTGCGGCGTCCTACAATGAGCAGTTCTTC | CASSAASYNEQFF
. | TRBJ1-6 | . | TRBV12-3/TRBV12-4 | TGTGCCAGCAGTCTGGAACGGGGACCACATAATTCACCCCTCCACTTT | CASSLERGPHNSPLHF
. | TRBJ1-2 | . | TRBV7-9 | TGTGCCAGCAGCCCCGCCCGGAATAACTATGGCTACACCTTC | CASSPARNNYGYTF
. | TRBJ2-2 | . | TRBV29-1 | TGCAGCGTTGAACGTTTAGGGTATGAGACCGGGGAGCTGTTTTTT | CSVERLGYETGELFF
. | TRBJ2-5 | . | TRBV7-9 | TGTGCCAGCAGCTTAGCATCAGGGCAGGAGACCCAGTACTTC | CASSLASGQETQYF
. | TRBJ1-4 | . | TRBV2 | TGTGCCAGCAGTCTCGAGCAGTCAGCTGAAAAACTGTTTTTT | CASSLEQSAEKLFF
. | TRBJ2-7 | . | TRBV20-1 | TGCAGTGCTAGGTCAAGCAGGGGTCAATACGAGCAGTACTTC | CSARSSRGQYEQYF
. | TRBJ1-1 | . | TRBV7-7 | TGTGCTAGCAGCCCCGACACCAACACTGAAGCTTTCTTT | CASSPDTNTEAFF
. | TRBJ1-1 | . | TRBV11-2 | TGTGCCAGCAGCCCGGGACCGGCGGTCACTGAAGCTTTCTTT | CASSPGPAVTEAFF
TRBD1 | TRBJ1-1 | . | TRBV20-1 | TGCAGTGCTAGACCAACAGGGGACACTGAAGCTTTCTTT | CSARPTGDTEAFF
TRBD2 | TRBJ2-1 | . | TRBV20-1 | TGCAGTGCTAGAGATCGCGGACTAGCGGTGAATGAGCAGTTCTTC | CSARDRGLAVNEQFF
TRBD1 | TRBJ1-4 | once | TRBV7-9 | TGTGCCAGCAGCCCCAGACCTAGCAGGGGGTTTAATGAAAAACTGTTTTTT | CASSPRPSRGFNEKLFF
. | TRBJ2-4 | once | TRBV3-1 | TGTGCCAGCAGCCAAGATCAAGTCGCTGGGCGGGGTTGGGAAAACATTCAGTACTTC | CASSQDQVAGRGWENIQYF
. | TRBJ2-2 | . | TRBV19 | TGTGCCAGTAGCCCGATTACAGGGTTCACCGGGGAGCTGTTTTTT | CASSPITGFTGELFF
TRBD1 | TRBJ2-7 | once | TRBV27 | TGTGCCAGCAGGGACAGGGGAAGCGAGCAGTACTTC | CASRDRGSEQYF
TRBD1 | TRBJ2-1 | once | TRBV5-1 | TGCGCCAGCAGCCCACAACAGGGGGCTGGTATAAGGGAGCAGTTCTTC | CASSPQQGAGIREQFF
TRBD2 | TRBJ2-2 | . | TRBV3-1 | TGTGCCAGCACTCTTGGACTAGCGGGGGGGGTTAACACCGGGGAGCTGTTTTTT | CASTLGLAGGVNTGELFF
. | TRBJ2-5 | . | TRBV7-3 | TGTGCCAGCAGCCCTGCAGGGCTCCAAGAGACCCAGTACTTC | CASSPAGLQETQYF
TRBD2 | TRBJ2-7 | once | TRBV4-1 | TGCGCCAGCAGCCAAGTTTTCGCTCTAGCGGGGGGGCCTGCCTACGAGCAGTACTTC | CASSQVFALAGGPAYEQYF
. | TRBJ2-5 | . | TRBV28 | TGTGCCAGCAGTCACCTCGGGGGGACCCAGTACTTC | CASSHLGGTQYF
. | TRBJ2-4 | . | TRBV2 | TGTGCCAGCAGCCGGGACTCACTAGCCAAAAACATTCAGTACTTC | CASSRDSLAKNIQYF
TRBD1 | TRBJ1-2 | . | TRBV5-1 | TGCGCCAGCAGCTTGGAACAGGGGGCCTATGGCTACACCTTC | CASSLEQGAYGYTF
TRBD1 | TRBJ2-7 | . | TRBV28 | TGTGCCAGCAGTCTCCGGGACAGTATCTACGAGCAGTACTTC | CASSLRDSIYEQYF
TRBD2 | TRBJ2-1 | . | TRBV20-1 | TGTAAAATTAGCGGGAGCTTGTTAAGTGAGCAGTTCTTC | CKISGSLLSEQFF
. | TRBJ1-2 | . | TRBV5-1 | TGCGCCAGCAGCTTGGACAGCTCGGGACTAACGACGTATGGCTACACCTTC | CASSLDSSGLTTYGYTF
. | TRBJ1-1 | once | TRBV12-3/TRBV12-4 | TGTGCCAGCAGTTTCGGGCGCGGCCGATACACTGAAGCTTTCTTT | CASSFGRGRYTEAFF
. | TRBJ2-1 | . | TRBV4-2 | TGTGCCAGCAGCCAAGATGTAGTACAGGGGGGGAGGGAGCAGTTCTTC | CASSQDVVQGGREQFF
. | TRBJ2-3 | few | TRBV6-1 | TGTGCCAGCAGTGAACTAGCGAGCACAGATACGCAGTATTTT | CASSELASTDTQYF
TRBD1 | TRBJ1-6 | . | TRBV20-1 | TGCAGTGCTAGTTTGGACAGGGGCAATTCACCCCTCCACTTT | CSASLDRGNSPLHF
. | TRBJ2-1 | few | TRBV7-6 | TGTGCCAGCAGCCCCCTGGGGGGGCAATCCTACAATGAGCAGTTCTTC | CASSPLGGQSYNEQFF
. | TRBJ2-7 | . | TRBV3-1 | TGTGCCAGCAGCCAAGACTTGGGGACCCCCACCTACGAGCAGTACTTC | CASSQDLGTPTYEQYF
. | TRBJ1-1 | . | TRBV12-3/TRBV12-4 | TGTGCCAGCAGTTTGACCGGGAGGAACACTGAAGCTTTCTTT | CASSLTGRNTEAFF
. | TRBJ1-5 | . | TRBV4-1 | TGCGCCAGCAGCCAAGAGTCGGCCAGCTATAGCAATCAGCCCCAGCATTTT | CASSQESASYSNQPQHF
. | TRBJ1-2 | . | TRBV6-5 | TGTGCCAGCAAGCGGAGAGGGTCCTATGGCTACACCTTC | CASKRRGSYGYTF
TRBD2 | TRBJ2-1 | . | TRBV3-1 | TGTGCCAGCAGCCATAGCGTAGGAACGGGGGGGCGGTACAATGAGCAGTTCTTC | CASSHSVGTGGRYNEQFF
TRBD1 | TRBJ1-1 | once | TRBV29-1 | TGCAGCGTTGAAGATCGGCCAGGGGGTAGTATCACTGAAGCTTTCTTT | CSVEDRPGGSITEAFF
. | TRBJ2-7 | few | TRBV11-2 | TGTGCCAGCAGCTCTCCGTCCTACGAGCAGTACTTC | CASSSPSYEQYF
. | TRBJ1-5 | . | TRBV7-9 | TGTGCCAGCAGCTTGATGGGAGGGGGCAATCAGCCCCAGCATTTT | CASSLMGGGNQPQHF
. | TRBJ1-2 | . | TRBV20-1 | TGCAGTGCTAGAGATCTGGCAGAACATCATGGCTACACCTTC | CSARDLAEHHGYTF
. | TRBJ2-1 | . | TRBV28 | TGTGCCAGCAGTTTAAGGGACAATGAGCAGTTCTTC | CASSLRDNEQFF
TRBD1 | TRBJ2-5 | . | TRBV5-1 | TGCGCCAGCAGCTCGGGGGACAGGGCGCAGACCCAGTACTTC | CASSSGDRAQTQYF
. | TRBJ2-7 | . | TRBV5-1 | TGCGCCAGCAGCTTGGGAGCTAACTACGAGCAGTACTTC | CASSLGANYEQYF
TRBD2 | TRBJ2-2 | . | TRBV2 | TGTGCCAGCATTTTAGCGGGGAACACCGGGGAGCTGTTTTTT | CASILAGNTGELFF
. | TRBJ2-7 | . | TRBV2 | TGTGCCAGCAGTCCGTCACAGATCTCCTACGAGCAGTACTTC | CASSPSQISYEQYF
. | TRBJ1-5 | . | TRBV6-2/TRBV6-3 | TGTGCCAGCATTCCGGGGGGTTGGGGCAATCAGCCCCAGCATTTT | CASIPGGWGNQPQHF
TRBD2 | TRBJ2-7 | . | TRBV2 | TGTGCCAGCCGAAAGACTAGCGGAGCCTACGAGCAGTACTTC | CASRKTSGAYEQYF
TRBD2 | TRBJ2-1 | . | TRBV3-1 | TGTGCCAGCAGCAACAACGGACTAGCGGGGCCCAATGAGCAGTTCTTC | CASSNNGLAGPNEQFF
. | TRBJ2-7 | . | TRBV6-5 | TGTGCCAGCAGGGCCGTAAATTCCTACGAGCAGTACTTC | CASRAVNSYEQYF
. | TRBJ2-4 | . | TRBV6-1 | TGTGCCAGCAGTCTCACTATACAGGGTACTAGGAACATTCAGTACTTC | CASSLTIQGTRNIQYF